This entry lists 15 T cell receptor beta chains sequenced from one sample in a study of response to subunit inactivated influenza vaccine. From the RT-PCR reads, TCRdb called clonotypes with MiXCR, one entry per CDR3 protein. The sample contains under 850,000 distinct CDR3 sequences, around 18% of which appear only once. The sample consisted of PBMCs from blood, taken 5 days after vaccination. The receptor source for this set is a middle-aged man who received an inactivated influenza vaccine.

In its sample, this clonotype was seen a few times. The chain uses TRBV24-1 and TRBJ2-7; D may be TRBD1 (6 bases). The germline V gene has CDR1 KGHDR and CDR2 SFDVKD. The CDR3 runs 12 residues. V gave up 7 bases and J gave up 0 bases, with 6 bases separating them. The DNA of the CDR3 is TGTGCCACCAGGGGGGCCTCCTACGAGCAGTACTTC. Protein sequence: CATRGASYEQYF.

This clonotype occurred a few times. The rearrangement joins TRBV6-5 to TRBJ2-3; 7 bases line up with TRBD2. Germline trimming cut 8 bases from V and 3 bases from J; bases unmatched to any gene: 11. CDR3 length: 15 amino acids. Germline V CDR1 and CDR2: MNHEY, SVGAGI. CDR3 sequence (DNA): TGTGCCAGCGAGATTACCGGGGGAGGGACAGATACGCAGTATTTT. It codes for CASEITGGGTDTQYF.

This chain uses TRBV29-1 with TRBJ2-7; 7 bases fit TRBD1. The germline CDR1 and CDR2 sequences are SQVTM and ANQGSEA. The CDR3 consists of 13 residues. Trimming cost V 7 bases and J 2 bases; bases outside gene matches: 8. CDR3 bases: TGCAGCGGGCTGGAGACAGGGACCTACGAGCAGTACTTC. As protein: CSGLETGTYEQYF.

The rearrangement links TRBV18 to TRBJ2-7, with D possibly matching TRBD2 (6 bases). V lost 0 bases and J lost 0, with 15 bases in between. This CDR3 is built from 17 residues. Germline CDR1 and CDR2: KGHSH and LQKENI. The CDR3 loop is CASSPPGGRLSSYEQYF. The CDR3, as DNA: TGTGCCAGCTCACCACCGGGGGGACGACTAAGCTCCTACGAGCAGTACTTC.

The table lists this clonotype with a few counts. The genes are TRBV9 and TRBJ2-1, with TRBD1 identical over 8 bases. The length of the CDR3 is 16 residues. V gave up 4 bases and J gave up 1 base; unmatched junction bases: 7. CDR1 is SGDLS, CDR2 YYNGEE, per germline. CDR3 nucleotide sequence: TGTGCCAGCAGCCTGGAGACAGGGGCTTCCTACAATGAGCAGTTCTTC. The encoded protein is CASSLETGASYNEQFF.

V is TRBV4-1 and J is TRBJ2-1; D gene ambiguous. There are 16 residues in the CDR3. Trimming removed 1 base from V and 5 bases from J, with 15 bases in between. From germline, CDR1 is MGHRA and CDR2 YSYEKL. CDR3 nucleotides: TGCGCCAGCAGCCAAGTTGGTGGATATTCGAACAATGAGCAGTTCTTC. Its translation: CASSQVGGYSNNEQFF.

This clonotype was recorded a few times. This chain joins TRBV10-3 and TRBJ2-5; D is possibly TRBD1 (6 bases). V lost 3 bases to trimming and J lost 2 bases, with 10 bases between them. CDR3 size: 14 residues. Looked up from germline, CDR1 is ENHRY and CDR2 is SYGVKD. The CDR3 nucleotides read TGTGCCATCAGTGACAGGGGAAAACAAGAGACCCAGTACTTC. Protein: CAISDRGKQETQYF.

This clonotype was seen more than once but under ten times. V is TRBV12-3 or TRBV12-4 and J is TRBJ2-1; 10 bases are a match to TRBD1. The CDR3 is made up of 15 amino acids. Trimming removed 5 bases from V and 7 bases from J; junction bases left unmatched: 8. The DNA of the CDR3 is TGTGCCAGCAGTAGACAGGGGGCGCGTTTTAATGAGCAGTTCTTC. Its protein is CASSRQGARFNEQFF.

The rearrangement uses TRBV28 and TRBJ2-7; no definite D call. The CDR3 totals 12 residues. The V end was cut by 7 bases, the J end by 4 bases, with 11 bases between. Per germline, CDR1 MDHEN and CDR2 SYDVKM. The DNA for the CDR3 is TGTGCCAGCATTTCCTCTAGGTACGAGCAGTACTTC. Amino acid sequence: CASISSRYEQYF. Full variable domain (remainder filled in from reference TRBV28 and TRBJ2-7): DVKVTQSSRYLVKRTGEKVFLECVQDMDHENMFWYRQDPGLGLRLIYFSYDVKMKEKGDIPEGYSVSREKKERFSLILESASTNQTSMYLCASISSRYEQYFGPGTRLTVT.

CDR3 DNA sequence: TGCGCCAGCAGTGACGCTGGGGCTTTGGGCTTTACCTACGAGCAGTACTTC. This codes for CASSDAGALGFTYEQYF. The chain is built from TRBV10-2 and TRBJ2-7, with TRBD1 as a possible D gene (5 bases). Per the germline V gene, CDR1 is WSHSY and CDR2 is SAAADI. Trimming stripped 3 bases from V and 2 bases from J, with 20 bases between. The CDR3 contains 17 residues.

This clonotype was observed a handful of times. The chain employs TRBV7-2 and TRBJ2-3, with D maybe TRBD2 (5 bases). Germline CDR1 reads SGHTA; CDR2 reads FQGNSA. This CDR3 region has 15 residues. The V gene lost 0 bases and the J gene lost 6 bases, with 13 bases spanning the gap. The DNA for the CDR3 is TGTGCCAGCAGCTTAGCTGGTTGGAGGAGGGATACGCAGTATTTT. Translating gives CASSLAGWRRDTQYF.

This clonotype was observed a few times. The chain has TRBV5-1 and TRBJ2-1; D possibly uses TRBD1 or TRBD2 (5 bases each). Trimming cost V 0 bases and J 8 bases, with 12 bases left between them. Germline assignment: CDR1 SGHRS and CDR2 YFSETQ. The CDR3 sequence is 14 residues long. CDR3 loop: CASSLDGGYDEQFF. CDR3 sequence (DNA): TGCGCCAGCAGCTTGGATGGGGGTTACGATGAGCAGTTCTTC. The whole variable domain, remainder taken from reference TRBV5-1 and TRBJ2-1, is KAGVTQTPRYLIKTRGQQVTLSCSPISGHRSVSWYQQTPGQGLQFLFEYFSETQRNKGNFPGRFSGRQFSNSRSEMNVSTLELGDSALYLCASSLDGGYDEQFFGPGTRLTVL.

The V gene is TRBV4-3, the J gene TRBJ2-1; 7 bases line up with TRBD1. Germline trimming cut 0 bases from V and 6 bases from J; bases unmatched to any gene: 5. CDR1 and CDR2 (germline): LGHNA, YSLEER. This CDR3 comprises 15 residues. CDR3: CASSQDQWTGNEQFF. DNA of the CDR3: TGCGCCAGCAGCCAAGATCAGTGGACAGGCAATGAGCAGTTCTTC.

This clonotype was recorded a few times. The V and J genes are TRBV10-3 and TRBJ2-1; the D is unclear. The CDR3 has 13 amino acids. Germline V CDR1 and CDR2: ENHRY, SYGVKD. V lost 4 bases and J 10 bases, leaving 14 bases between the germline ends. The CDR3 loop reads CAISGAQQLEQFF. The CDR3 bases are TGTGCCATCAGTGGGGCCCAGCAACTCGAGCAGTTCTTC.

The gene calls are TRBV7-3 and TRBJ2-1; TRBD2 aligns across 7 bases. Germline V lookup: CDR1 SGHTA, CDR2 FQGTGA. The CDR3 sequence is 13 residues long. The J segment lost 6 bases and the V segment lost 6 bases, leaving 5 bases of the junction unmatched. CDR3 in DNA: TGTGCCAGCAGTAGCCGGGGGGTCAATGAGCAGTTCTTC. As protein: CASSSRGVNEQFF.